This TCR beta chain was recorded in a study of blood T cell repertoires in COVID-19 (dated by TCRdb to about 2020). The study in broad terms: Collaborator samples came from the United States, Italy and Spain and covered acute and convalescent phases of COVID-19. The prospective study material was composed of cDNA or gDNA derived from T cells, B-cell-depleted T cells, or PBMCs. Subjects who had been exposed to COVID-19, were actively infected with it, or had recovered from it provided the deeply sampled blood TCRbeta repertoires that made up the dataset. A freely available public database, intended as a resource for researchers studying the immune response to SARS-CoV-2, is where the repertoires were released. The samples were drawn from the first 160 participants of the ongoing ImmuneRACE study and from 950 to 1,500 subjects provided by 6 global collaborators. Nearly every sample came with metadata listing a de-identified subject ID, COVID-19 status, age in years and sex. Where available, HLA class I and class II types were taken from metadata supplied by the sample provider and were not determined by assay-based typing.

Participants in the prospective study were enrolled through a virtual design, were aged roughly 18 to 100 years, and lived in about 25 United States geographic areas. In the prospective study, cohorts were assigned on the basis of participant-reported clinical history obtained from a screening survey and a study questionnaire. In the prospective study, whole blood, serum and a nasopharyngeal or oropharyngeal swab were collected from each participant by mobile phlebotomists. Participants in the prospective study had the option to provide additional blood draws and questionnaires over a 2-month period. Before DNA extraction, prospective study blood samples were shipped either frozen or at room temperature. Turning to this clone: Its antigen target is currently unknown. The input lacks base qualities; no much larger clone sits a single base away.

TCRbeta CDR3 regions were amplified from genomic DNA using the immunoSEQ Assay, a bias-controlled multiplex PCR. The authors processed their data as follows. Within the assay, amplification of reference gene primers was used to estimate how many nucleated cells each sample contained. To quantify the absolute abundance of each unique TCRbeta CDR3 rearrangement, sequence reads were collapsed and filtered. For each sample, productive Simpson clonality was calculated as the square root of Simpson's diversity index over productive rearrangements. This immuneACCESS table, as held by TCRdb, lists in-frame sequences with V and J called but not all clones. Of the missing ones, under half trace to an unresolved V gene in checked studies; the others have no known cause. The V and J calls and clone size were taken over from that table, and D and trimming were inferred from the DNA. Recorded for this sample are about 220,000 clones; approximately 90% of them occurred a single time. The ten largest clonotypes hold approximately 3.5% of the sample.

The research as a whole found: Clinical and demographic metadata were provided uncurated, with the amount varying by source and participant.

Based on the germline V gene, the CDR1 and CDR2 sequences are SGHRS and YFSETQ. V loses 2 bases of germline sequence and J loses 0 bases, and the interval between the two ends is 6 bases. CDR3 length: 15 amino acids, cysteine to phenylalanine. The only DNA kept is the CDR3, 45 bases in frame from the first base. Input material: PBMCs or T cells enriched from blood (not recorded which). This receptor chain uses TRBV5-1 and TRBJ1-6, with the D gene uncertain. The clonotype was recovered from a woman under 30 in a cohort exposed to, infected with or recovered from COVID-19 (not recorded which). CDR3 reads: CASSLQSSYNSPLHF. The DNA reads TGCGCCAGCAGCTTACAGAGCTCCTATAATTCACCCCTCCACTTT.